These 13 T cell receptor beta chains were sequenced from one sample in a study of T cells after yellow fever vaccination. Via MiXCR, TCRdb re-called the 5' RACE reads, giving one row per CDR3 protein. This sample has roughly 340,000 distinct CDR3 sequences, with about 4% found just once. Specimen: PBMCs, collected 5 days after the yellow fever booster vaccination. These receptors were taken from a man in his late teens or twenties who received the YFV17D yellow fever vaccine.

This clonotype was counted at least ten times. J is TRBJ1-2 and V is TRBV7-6, with D perhaps matching TRBD1 (6 bases). Germline-derived CDR1 and CDR2 are SGHVS and FNYEAQ. The CDR3 runs 14 residues. Trimming cost V 5 bases and J 8 bases, with 18 bases left between them. The CDR3 DNA reads as TGTGCCAGCAGCGACCCGGACAGAGTGGGCGGCTACACCTTC. This sequence encodes CASSDPDRVGGYTF.

The chain joins TRBV4-3 to TRBJ2-5; the D gene is possibly TRBD2 (6 bases). The CDR3 extends over 14 amino acids. The V end was cut by 5 bases, the J end by 5 bases, with 15 bases between. Germline V gene lookup returns CDR1 LGHNA and CDR2 YSLEER. The CDR3 reads CASSKGLPLETQYF. CDR3 bases: TGCGCCAGCAGCAAGGGACTTCCCCTGGAGACCCAGTACTTC.

V usage is TRBV6-5 and J usage is TRBJ1-4; D call uncertain. Trimming pared 5 bases from V and 7 bases from J, leaving 11 bases between. The CDR3 consists of 13 residues. CDR1 is MNHEY, CDR2 SVGAGI, per germline. The CDR3 coding sequence is TGTGCCAGCAGTGTCGCCTTCTTTGAAAAACTGTTTTTT. Translating gives CASSVAFFEKLFF.

The chain combines TRBV7-2 with TRBJ2-7; D not resolved. Germline values: CDR1 SGHTA, CDR2 FQGNSA. Trimming left V 1 base short and J 2 bases short, with 9 bases between. The CDR3 consists of 14 residues. The CDR3 DNA reads as TGTGCCAGCAGCTTAGTAGCTGGGACCTACGAGCAGTACGTC. Its protein product is CASSLVAGTYEQYV.

This chain connects TRBV30 to TRBJ1-1; D is uncertain. This CDR3 spans 11 amino acids. V was trimmed by 4 bases and J by 6 bases, leaving 9 bases between them. CDR1 is GTSNPN, CDR2 SVGIG, per germline (reference sequence). The CDR3 coding sequence is TGTGCCTGGACGGATTGGGCTGAAGCTTTCTTT. It codes for CAWTDWAEAFF.

The chain uses TRBV5-6 and TRBJ2-3; 8 bases are shared with TRBD2. The CDR3 spans 15 residues. J lost 4 bases, V lost 3 bases, and 7 bases had no gene match. Germline CDR1 SGHDT, CDR2 YYEEEE. CDR3 sequence reads: CASSSRTSLADTQYF. Here the CDR3 DNA reads TGTGCCAGCAGCTCGCGGACTAGCTTGGCAGATACGCAGTATTTT. Using reference TRBV5-6 and TRBJ2-3 for the parts outside the CDR3, the full variable domain is DAGVTQSPTHLIKTRGQQVTLRCSPKSGHDTVSWYQQALGQGPQFIFQYYEEEERQRGNFPDRFSGHQFPNYSSELNVNALLLGDSALYLCASSSRTSLADTQYFGPGTRLTVL.

This clonotype was counted a few times. The V and J genes are TRBV20-1 and TRBJ1-2; D remains unclear. CDR1 and CDR2 (germline): DFQATT, SNEGSKA (reference sequence). The CDR3 extends over 11 amino acids. V was trimmed by 6 bases and J by 2 bases, leaving 7 bases between them. The CDR3 DNA sequence: TGCAGTGCCTTGGAGAACTATGGCTACACCTTC. This sequence encodes CSALENYGYTF.

The chain recombines TRBV6-2 or TRBV6-3 with TRBJ1-2; possible D gene TRBD1, 6 bases. The CDR3 has 17 amino acids. V lost 0 bases, J lost 4 bases, and 18 bases lay in between. Germline CDR1 and CDR2: MNHEY and SVGEGT. The CDR3 nucleotides are TGTGCCAGCAGTTACTCCCCTTTACGACAGGACCGCTATGGCTACACCTTC. Its translation is CASSYSPLRQDRYGYTF.

This clonotype was seen repeatedly, ten times or more. CDR3 coding DNA: TGTGCTAGTGGTTCTTGGTCCTACACTGAAGCTTTCTTT. Its translation is CASGSWSYTEAFF. The rearrangement uses TRBV12-5 and TRBJ1-1; no firm D call. V lost 4 bases to trimming and J lost 3 bases, with 9 bases between them. This CDR3 has 13 amino acids. In germline, CDR1 is LGHNT, CDR2 FRNRAP.

This clonotype was seen a handful of times. The J gene is TRBJ1-6, the V gene TRBV15; D might be TRBD1 (5 bases). V was trimmed by 0 bases and J by 14 bases, leaving 8 bases between them. This CDR3 has 12 residues. Germline loops: CDR1 LNHNV, CDR2 YYDKDF (reference sequence). This chain's CDR3 is CATSRDEGTLHF. The DNA of the CDR3 is TGTGCCACCAGCAGAGATGAGGGGACCCTCCACTTT.

In the case of this clonotype: A much larger clonotype is one base distant, so this may be a read error. V gene TRBV5-1 combines with J gene TRBJ2-7; D may correspond to TRBD1 or TRBD2 (5 bases each). Germline-derived CDR1 and CDR2 are SGHRS and YFSETQ. With 5 bases removed from V and 1 base from J, the gap between germline ends came to 10 bases. The CDR3 has 13 residues. CDR3 protein: CASRADNSYEQYF. In DNA form, the CDR3 reads TGCGCCAGCAGAGCGGACAATTCCTACGAGCAGTACTTC.

This clonotype was found a few times. The chain couples TRBV27 to TRBJ1-5; D uncertain. Trimming stripped 5 bases from V and 0 bases from J, with 8 bases between. Per germline, CDR1 MNHEY and CDR2 SMNVEV (reference sequence). The CDR3 has 14 residues. The chain's CDR3 is CASSPLFSNQPQHF. Here the CDR3 DNA reads TGTGCCAGCAGTCCCCTTTTTAGCAATCAGCCCCAGCATTTT.

The chain recombines TRBV9 with TRBJ1-5; tentatively, D is TRBD1 (5 bases). Germline V gene data show CDR1 as SGDLS and CDR2 as YYNGEE. V shed 4 bases and J shed 7 bases, with 9 bases lying between them. This CDR3 comprises 12 residues. CDR3 sequence: CASSKGQQPQHF. In DNA form, the CDR3 reads TGTGCCAGCAGCAAGGGGCAACAGCCCCAGCATTTT. The full variable domain, its missing parts supplied by reference TRBV9 and TRBJ1-5, is DSGVTQTPKHLITATGQRVTLRCSPRSGDLSVYWYQQSLDQGLQFLIQYYNGEERAKGNILERFSAQQFPDLHSELNLSSLELGDSALYFCASSKGQQPQHFGDGTRLSIL.